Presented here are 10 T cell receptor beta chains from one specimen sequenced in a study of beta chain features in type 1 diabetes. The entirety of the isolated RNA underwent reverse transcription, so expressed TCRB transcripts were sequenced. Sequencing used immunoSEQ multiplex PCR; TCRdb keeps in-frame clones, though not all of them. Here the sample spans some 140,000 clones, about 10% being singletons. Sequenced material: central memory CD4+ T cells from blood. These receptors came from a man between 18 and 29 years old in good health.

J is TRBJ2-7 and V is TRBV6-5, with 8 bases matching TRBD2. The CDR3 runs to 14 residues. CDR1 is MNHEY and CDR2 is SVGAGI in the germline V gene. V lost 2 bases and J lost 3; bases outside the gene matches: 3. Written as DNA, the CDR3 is TGTGCCAGCAGTTACCCGGGGGGGGACTACGAGCAGTACTTC. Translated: CASSYPGGDYEQYF.

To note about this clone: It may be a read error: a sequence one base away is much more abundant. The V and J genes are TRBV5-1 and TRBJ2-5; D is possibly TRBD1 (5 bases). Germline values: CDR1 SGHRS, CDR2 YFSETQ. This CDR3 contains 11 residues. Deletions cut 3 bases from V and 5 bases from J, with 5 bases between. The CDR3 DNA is TGCGCCAGCAGCTCAGGGGAGACCCAGTACTTC. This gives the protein CASSSGETQYF.

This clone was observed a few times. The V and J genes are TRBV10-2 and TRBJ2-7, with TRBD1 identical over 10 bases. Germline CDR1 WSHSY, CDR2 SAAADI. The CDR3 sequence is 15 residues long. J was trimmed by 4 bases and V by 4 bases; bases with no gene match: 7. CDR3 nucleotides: TGCGCCAGCAGTGGGGGACAGGGGAAATGGTACGAGCAGTACTTC. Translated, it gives CASSGGQGKWYEQYF.

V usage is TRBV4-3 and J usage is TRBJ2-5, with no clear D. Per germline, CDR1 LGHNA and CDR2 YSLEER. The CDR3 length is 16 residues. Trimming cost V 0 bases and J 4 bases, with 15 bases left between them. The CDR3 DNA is TGCGCCAGCAGCCAAGATTGGGCCACGTCGGCAGAGACCCAGTACTTC. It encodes CASSQDWATSAETQYF.

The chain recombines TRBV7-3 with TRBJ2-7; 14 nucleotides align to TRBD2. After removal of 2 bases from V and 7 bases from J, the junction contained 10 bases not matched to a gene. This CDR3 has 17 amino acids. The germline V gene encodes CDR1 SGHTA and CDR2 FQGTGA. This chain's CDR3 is CASSLGYGTSGGKEQYF. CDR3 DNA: TGTGCCAGCAGCTTAGGATATGGGACTAGCGGGGGTAAGGAGCAGTACTTC. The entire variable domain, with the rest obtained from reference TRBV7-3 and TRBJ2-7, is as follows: GAGVSQTPSNKVTEKGKYVELRCDPISGHTALYWYRQSLGQGPEFLIYFQGTGAADDSGLPNDRFFAVRPEGSVSTLKIQRTERGDSAVYLCASSLGYGTSGGKEQYFGPGTRLTVT.

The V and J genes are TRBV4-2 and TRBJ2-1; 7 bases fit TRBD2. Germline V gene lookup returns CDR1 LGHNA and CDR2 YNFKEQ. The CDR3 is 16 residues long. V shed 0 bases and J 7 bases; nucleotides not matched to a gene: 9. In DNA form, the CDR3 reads TGTGCCAGCAGCCAAGAGCTCTGGGAGCGGGGAAATGAGCAGTTCTTC. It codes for CASSQELWERGNEQFF.

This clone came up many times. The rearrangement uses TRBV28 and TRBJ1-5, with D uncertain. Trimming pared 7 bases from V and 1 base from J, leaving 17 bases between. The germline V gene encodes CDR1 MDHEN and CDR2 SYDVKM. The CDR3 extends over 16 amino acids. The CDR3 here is CASILGGGISNQPQHF. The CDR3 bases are TGTGCCAGCATCCTAGGCGGAGGGATCAGCAATCAGCCCCAGCATTTT.

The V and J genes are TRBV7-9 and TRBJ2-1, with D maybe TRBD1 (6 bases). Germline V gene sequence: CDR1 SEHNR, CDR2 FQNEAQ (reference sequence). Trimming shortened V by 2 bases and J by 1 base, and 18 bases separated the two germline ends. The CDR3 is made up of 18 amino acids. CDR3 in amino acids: CASSLIWGRGSSYNEQFF. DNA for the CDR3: TGTGCCAGCAGCTTAATTTGGGGAAGGGGGTCGTCCTACAATGAGCAGTTCTTC.

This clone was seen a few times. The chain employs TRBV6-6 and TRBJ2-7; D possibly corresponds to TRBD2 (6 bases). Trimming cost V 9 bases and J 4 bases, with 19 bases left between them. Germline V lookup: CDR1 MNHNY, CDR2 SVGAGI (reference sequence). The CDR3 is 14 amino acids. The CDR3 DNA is TGTGCCAGTAGCGGCGGGGCCCAGTCTTACGAGCAGTACTTC. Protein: CASSGGAQSYEQYF.

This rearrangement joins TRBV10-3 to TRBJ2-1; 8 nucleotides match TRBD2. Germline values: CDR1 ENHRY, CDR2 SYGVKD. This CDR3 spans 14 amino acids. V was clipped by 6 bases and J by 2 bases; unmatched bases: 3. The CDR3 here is CAIRSGGPYNEQFF. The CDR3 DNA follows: TGTGCCATCAGGAGCGGGGGACCCTACAATGAGCAGTTCTTC.